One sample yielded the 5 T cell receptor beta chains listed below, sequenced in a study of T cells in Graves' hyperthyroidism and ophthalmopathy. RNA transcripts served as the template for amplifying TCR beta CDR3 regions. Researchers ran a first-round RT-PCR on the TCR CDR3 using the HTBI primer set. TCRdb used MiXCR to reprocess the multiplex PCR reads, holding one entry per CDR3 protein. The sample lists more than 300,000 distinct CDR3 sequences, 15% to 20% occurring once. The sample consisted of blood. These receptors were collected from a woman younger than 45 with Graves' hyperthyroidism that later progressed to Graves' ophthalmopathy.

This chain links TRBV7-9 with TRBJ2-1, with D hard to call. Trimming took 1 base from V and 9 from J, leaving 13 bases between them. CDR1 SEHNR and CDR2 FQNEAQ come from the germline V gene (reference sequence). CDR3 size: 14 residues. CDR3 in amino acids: CASSLELESGEQFF. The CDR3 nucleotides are TGTGCCAGCAGCTTAGAACTGGAGTCGGGTGAGCAGTTCTTC.

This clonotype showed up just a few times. For the CDR3, the DNA is TGCGCCAGCAGCTTGGATAGCCCCTTCTCTGGAAACACCATATATTTT. It translates to CASSLDSPFSGNTIYF. The chain has TRBV5-1 and TRBJ1-3; no clear D. In germline, CDR1 is SGHRS, CDR2 YFSETQ. V was shortened by 0 bases and J by 0 bases, with 10 bases between the two germline ends. The CDR3 extends over 16 amino acids.

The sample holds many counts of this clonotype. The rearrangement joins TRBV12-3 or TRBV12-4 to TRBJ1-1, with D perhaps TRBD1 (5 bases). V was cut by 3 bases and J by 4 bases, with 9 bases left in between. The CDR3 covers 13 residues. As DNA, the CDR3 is TGTGCCAGCAGTTTTATCGGGGGCACTGAAGCTTTCTTT. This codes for CASSFIGGTEAFF.

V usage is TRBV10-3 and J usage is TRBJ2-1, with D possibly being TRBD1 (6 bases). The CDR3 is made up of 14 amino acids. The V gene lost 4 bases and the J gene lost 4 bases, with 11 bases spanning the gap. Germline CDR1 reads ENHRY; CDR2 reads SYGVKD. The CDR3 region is CAISVKQGYNEQFF. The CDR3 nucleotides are TGTGCCATCAGTGTCAAACAGGGATACAATGAGCAGTTCTTC.

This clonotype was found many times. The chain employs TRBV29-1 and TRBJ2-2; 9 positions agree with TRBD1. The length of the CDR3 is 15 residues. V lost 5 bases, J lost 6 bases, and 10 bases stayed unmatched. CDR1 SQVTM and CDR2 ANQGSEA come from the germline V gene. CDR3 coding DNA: TGCAGCGTTCGGGACAGGGCCTTCTTAGCCGGGGAGCTGTTTTTT. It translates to CSVRDRAFLAGELFF.